This entry concerns a single T cell receptor beta chain. The antigen is not known. The sample originates from a study of shared clonotypes between healthy human individuals. Naive CD8 cells lacked CD45RO, underwent positive selection for CCR7 and left out terminally differentiated effector memory CD45RA+ cells. Study observations and caveats: Clonotype sharing among donors was expected to depend on sequencing depth.

Each subset's genomic DNA was shared equally among a number of immunoSEQ plates. The assay was immunoSEQ multiplex PCR, and TCRdb's table has in-frame clones only and misses some. The table includes 450,000 to 700,000 clones, roughly 96% detected once. Per the germline V gene, CDR1 is SGHRS and CDR2 is YFSETQ. This CDR3 region has 13 residues. Trimming removed 7 bases from V and 4 bases from J, with 12 bases in between. The rearrangement links TRBV5-1 to TRBJ2-1; D might be TRBD2 (6 bases). The clonotype comes from a woman aged 25 to 45 in good health. The sequencing input was naive CD8+ T cells sorted from blood. The CDR3 region has the DNA TGCGCCAGCCAAGTAGCGGCTTACAATGAGCAGTTCTTC. Protein product: CASQVAAYNEQFF.